The entry that follows covers one T cell receptor (beta chain) sequence. What it binds is unknown. Trimming took off 4 bases at V and 5 bases at J, with 9 bases between the two ends. Germline CDR1 is MNHEY and CDR2 is SMNVEV (reference sequence). CDR3 length: 13 residues. The sample originates from a study of cytomegalovirus exposure and HLA in healthy donors. The PCR contained 60 Vbeta and 13 Jbeta primers. Produced via immunoSEQ multiplex PCR; TCRdb's table is partial and in-frame only. The repertoire consists of 220,000 or so clones, with under 80% occurring once and the leading ten covering 1.8%. Findings and limits, study-wide: Using the classifier, cytomegalovirus status was reportedly diagnosed with high specificity and sensitivity. Researchers counted some 150 TCR beta chains as cytomegalovirus-associated. Reports indicate that TCR beta sequences accurately predicted the HLA-A and HLA-B alleles of most subjects. An analysis done earlier found most TCR beta V segments productive about 90% or about 30% of the time.

The TCR was taken from a woman aged 25 to 39 in good health and CMV-seronegative. The V call is TRBV27, the J call TRBJ2-1; no reliable D call. Sequenced input: PBMCs. In DNA form, the CDR3 reads TGTGCCAGCAGTTCCTCTGCAGACAATGAGCAGTTCTTC. It translates to CASSSSADNEQFF.